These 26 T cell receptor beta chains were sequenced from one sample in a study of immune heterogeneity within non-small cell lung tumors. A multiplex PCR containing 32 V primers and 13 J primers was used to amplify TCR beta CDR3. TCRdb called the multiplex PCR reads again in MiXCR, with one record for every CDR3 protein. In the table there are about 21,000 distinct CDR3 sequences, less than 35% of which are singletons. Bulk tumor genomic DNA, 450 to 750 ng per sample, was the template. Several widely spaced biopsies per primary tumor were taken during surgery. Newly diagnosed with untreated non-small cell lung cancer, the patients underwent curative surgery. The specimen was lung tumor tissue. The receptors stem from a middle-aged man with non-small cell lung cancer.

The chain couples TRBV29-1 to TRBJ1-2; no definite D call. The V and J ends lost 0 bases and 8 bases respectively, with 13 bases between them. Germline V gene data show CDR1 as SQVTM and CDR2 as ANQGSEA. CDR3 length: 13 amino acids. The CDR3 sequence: CSVEDYNRGGYTF. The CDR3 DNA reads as TGCAGCGTTGAAGATTATAATCGGGGAGGCTACACCTTC.

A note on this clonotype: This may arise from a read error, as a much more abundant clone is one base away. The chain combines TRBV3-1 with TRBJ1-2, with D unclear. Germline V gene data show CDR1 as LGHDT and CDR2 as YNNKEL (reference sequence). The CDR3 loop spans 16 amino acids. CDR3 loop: CPSSQKPGRANYGYTF. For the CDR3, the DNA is TGTCCCAGCAGCCAGAAGCCGGGCCGAGCTAACTATGGCTACACCTTC.

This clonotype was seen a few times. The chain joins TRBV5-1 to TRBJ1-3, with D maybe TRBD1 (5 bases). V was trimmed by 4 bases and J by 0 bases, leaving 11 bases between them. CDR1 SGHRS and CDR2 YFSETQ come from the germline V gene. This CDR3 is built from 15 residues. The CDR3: CASSTGLGSGNTIYF. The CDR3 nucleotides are TGCGCCAGCAGCACGGGACTCGGCTCTGGAAACACCATATATTTT.

CDR3 protein: CASSALGLLAGYTF. The CDR3 coding sequence is TGTGCCAGCAGTGCCCTGGGCCTACTCGCCGGCTACACCTTC. The genes are TRBV12-3 or TRBV12-4 and TRBJ1-2; no clear D. V was clipped by 5 bases and J by 8 bases, with 18 bases between them. The CDR3 sequence is 14 residues long.

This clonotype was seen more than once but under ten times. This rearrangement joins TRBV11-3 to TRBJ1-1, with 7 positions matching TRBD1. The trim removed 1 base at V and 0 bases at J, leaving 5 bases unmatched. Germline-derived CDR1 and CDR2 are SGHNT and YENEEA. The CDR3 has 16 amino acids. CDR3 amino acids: CASSLGTGGMNTEAFF. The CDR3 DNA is TGTGCCAGCAGCTTAGGGACAGGCGGGATGAACACTGAAGCTTTCTTT.

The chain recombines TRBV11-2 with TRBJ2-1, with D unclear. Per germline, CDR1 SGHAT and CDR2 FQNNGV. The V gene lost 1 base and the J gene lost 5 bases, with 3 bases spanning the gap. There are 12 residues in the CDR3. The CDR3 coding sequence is TGTGCCAGCAGCTTAGGGGACAATGAGCAGTTCTTC. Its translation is CASSLGDNEQFF. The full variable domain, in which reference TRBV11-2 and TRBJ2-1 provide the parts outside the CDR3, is EAGVAQSPRYKIIEKRQSVAFWCNPISGHATLYWYQQILGQGPKLLIQFQNNGVVDDSQLPKDRFSAERLKGVDSTLKIQPAKLEDSAVYLCASSLGDNEQFFGPGTRLTVL.

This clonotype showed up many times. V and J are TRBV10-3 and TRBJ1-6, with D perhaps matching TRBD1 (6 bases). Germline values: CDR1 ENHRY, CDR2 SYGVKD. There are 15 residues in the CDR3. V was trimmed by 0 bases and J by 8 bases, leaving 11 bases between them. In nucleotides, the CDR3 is TGTGCCATCAGTGAGTCAGTCACAGGGCATTCACCCCTCCACTTT. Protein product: CAISESVTGHSPLHF.

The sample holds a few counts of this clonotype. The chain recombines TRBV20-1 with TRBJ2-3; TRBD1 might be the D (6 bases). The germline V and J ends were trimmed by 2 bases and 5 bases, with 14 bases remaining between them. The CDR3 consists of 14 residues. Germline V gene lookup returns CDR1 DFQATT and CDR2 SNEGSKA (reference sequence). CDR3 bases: TGCAGTGCTAGACAGGGGCTCGCCTTAGATACGCAGTATTTT. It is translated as CSARQGLALDTQYF.

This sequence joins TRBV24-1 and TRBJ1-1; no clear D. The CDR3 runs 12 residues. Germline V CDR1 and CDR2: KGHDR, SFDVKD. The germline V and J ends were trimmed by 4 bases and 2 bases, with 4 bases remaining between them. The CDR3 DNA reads TGTGCCACCAGTGACCGCAACACTGAAGCTTTCTTT. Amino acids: CATSDRNTEAFF.

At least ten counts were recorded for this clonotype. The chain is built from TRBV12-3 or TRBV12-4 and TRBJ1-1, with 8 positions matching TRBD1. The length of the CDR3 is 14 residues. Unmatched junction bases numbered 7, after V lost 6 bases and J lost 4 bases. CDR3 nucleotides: TGTGCCAGCAGACCAACAGGGGGGAGCACTGAAGCTTTCTTT. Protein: CASRPTGGSTEAFF.

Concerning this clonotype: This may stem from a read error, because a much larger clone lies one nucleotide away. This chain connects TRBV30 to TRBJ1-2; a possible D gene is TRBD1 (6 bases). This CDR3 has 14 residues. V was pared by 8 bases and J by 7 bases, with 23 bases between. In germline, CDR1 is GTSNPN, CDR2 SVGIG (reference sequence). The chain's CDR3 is CARTPLTGASGYTF. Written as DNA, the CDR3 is TGTGCCCGGACCCCTTTGACGGGGGCGAGTGGCTACACCTTC.

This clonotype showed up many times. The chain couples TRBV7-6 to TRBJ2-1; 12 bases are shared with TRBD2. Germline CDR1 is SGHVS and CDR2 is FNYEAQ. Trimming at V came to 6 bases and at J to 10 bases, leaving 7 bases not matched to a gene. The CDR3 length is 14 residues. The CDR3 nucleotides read TGTGCCAGCAGAGAACTAGCGGGAGGATGGGAGCAGTTCTTC. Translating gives CASRELAGGWEQFF.

The CDR3 nucleotides read TGTGCCAGCAGCACAGTTACGGGATGGGGCGAGCAGTACTTC. Its translation: CASSTVTGWGEQYF. The chain couples TRBV11-3 to TRBJ2-7; tentatively, D is TRBD2 (5 bases). Germline CDR1 SGHNT, CDR2 YENEEA. V gave up 5 bases and J gave up 6 bases, with 17 bases separating them. The CDR3 runs 14 residues.

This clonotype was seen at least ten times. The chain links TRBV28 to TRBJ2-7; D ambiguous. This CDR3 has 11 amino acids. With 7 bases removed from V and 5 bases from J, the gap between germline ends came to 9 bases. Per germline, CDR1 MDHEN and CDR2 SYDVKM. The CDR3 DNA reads TGTGCCAGCAAAGCAGATCACGAGCAGTACTTC. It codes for CASKADHEQYF.

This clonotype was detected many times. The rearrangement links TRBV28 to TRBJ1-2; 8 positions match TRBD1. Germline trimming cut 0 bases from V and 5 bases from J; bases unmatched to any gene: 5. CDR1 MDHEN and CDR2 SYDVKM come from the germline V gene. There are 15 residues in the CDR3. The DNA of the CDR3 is TGTGCCAGCAGTTTATGGGGACAGGAGTATTATGGCTACACCTTC. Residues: CASSLWGQEYYGYTF.

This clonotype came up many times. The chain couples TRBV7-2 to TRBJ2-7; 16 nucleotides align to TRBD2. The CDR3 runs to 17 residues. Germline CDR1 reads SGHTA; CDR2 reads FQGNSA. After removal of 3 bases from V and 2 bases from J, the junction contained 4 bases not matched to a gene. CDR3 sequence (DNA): TGTGCCAGCAGCTTGGGGACTAGCGGGAGGGGAACCTACGAGCAGTACTTC. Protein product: CASSLGTSGRGTYEQYF.

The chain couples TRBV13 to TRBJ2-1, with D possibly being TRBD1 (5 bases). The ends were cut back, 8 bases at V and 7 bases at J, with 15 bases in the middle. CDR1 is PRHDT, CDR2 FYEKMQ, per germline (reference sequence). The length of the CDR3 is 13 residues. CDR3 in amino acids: CASVGVRGNEQFF. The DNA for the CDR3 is TGTGCCAGCGTCGGCGTTAGGGGTAATGAGCAGTTCTTC.

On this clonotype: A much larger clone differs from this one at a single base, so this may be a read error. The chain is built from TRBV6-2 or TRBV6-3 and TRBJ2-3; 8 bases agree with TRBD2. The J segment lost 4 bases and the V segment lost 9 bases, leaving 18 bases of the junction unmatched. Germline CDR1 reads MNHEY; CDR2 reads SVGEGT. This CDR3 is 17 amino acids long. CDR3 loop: CARSRPSGAGASDTQYF. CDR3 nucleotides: TGTGCCAGGAGCCGACCCTCGGGAGCGGGAGCCTCAGATACGCAGTATTTT.

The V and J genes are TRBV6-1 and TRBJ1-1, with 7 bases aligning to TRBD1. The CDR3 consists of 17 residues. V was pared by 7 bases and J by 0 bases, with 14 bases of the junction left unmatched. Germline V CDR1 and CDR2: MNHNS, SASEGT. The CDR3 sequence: CASKRQGDQILNTEAFF. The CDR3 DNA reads TGTGCCAGCAAAAGACAGGGTGACCAGATTTTGAACACTGAAGCTTTCTTT.

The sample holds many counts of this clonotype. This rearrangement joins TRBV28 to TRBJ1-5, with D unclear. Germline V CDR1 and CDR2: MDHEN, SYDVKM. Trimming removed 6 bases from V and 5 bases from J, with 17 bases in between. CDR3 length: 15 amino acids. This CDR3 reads CASSPSATLDQPQHF. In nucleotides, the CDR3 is TGTGCCAGCAGCCCTTCTGCAACACTTGATCAGCCCCAGCATTTT. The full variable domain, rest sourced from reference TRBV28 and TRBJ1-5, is DVKVTQSSRYLVKRTGEKVFLECVQDMDHENMFWYRQDPGLGLRLIYFSYDVKMKEKGDIPEGYSVSREKKERFSLILESASTNQTSMYLCASSPSATLDQPQHFGDGTRLSIL.

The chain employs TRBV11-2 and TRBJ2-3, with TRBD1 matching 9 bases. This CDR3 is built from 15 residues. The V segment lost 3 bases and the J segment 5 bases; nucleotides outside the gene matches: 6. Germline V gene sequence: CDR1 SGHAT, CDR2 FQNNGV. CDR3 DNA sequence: TGTGCCAGCAGCTTTGGGACAGGGTATGGAGATACGCAGTATTTT. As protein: CASSFGTGYGDTQYF.

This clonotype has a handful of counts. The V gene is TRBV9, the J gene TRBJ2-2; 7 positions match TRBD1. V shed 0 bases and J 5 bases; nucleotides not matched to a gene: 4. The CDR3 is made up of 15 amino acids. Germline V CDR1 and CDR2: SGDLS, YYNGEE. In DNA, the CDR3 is TGTGCCAGCAGCGTAGCGGGACAGAAAACCGGGGAGCTGTTTTTT. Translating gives CASSVAGQKTGELFF.

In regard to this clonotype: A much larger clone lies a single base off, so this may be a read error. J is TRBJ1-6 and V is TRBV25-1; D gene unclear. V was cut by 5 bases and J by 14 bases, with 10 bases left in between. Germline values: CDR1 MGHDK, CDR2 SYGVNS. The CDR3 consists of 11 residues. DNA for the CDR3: TGTGCCAGCAGTCTGGGAAGGTCCCTCCACTTT. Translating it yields CASSLGRSLHF.

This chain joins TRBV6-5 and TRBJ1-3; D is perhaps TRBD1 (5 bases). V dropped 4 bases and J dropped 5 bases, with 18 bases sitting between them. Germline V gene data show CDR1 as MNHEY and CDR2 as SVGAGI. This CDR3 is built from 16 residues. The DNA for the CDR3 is TGTGCCAGCAGTTTCTGGACGGGGGGAGGAAGAAACACCATATATTTT. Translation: CASSFWTGGGRNTIYF.

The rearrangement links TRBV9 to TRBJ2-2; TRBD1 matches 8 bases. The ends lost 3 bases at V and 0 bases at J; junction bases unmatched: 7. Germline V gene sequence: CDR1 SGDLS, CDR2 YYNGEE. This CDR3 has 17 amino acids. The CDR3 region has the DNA TGTGCCAGCAGCGCTAGACAGGGGACATCGAACACCGGGGAGCTGTTTTTT. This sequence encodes CASSARQGTSNTGELFF.

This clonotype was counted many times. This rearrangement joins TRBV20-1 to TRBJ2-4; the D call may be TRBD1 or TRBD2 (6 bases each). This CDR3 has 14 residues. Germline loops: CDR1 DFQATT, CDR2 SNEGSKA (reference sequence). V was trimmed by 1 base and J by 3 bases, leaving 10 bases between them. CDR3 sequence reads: CSARGEDSKNIQYF. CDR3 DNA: TGCAGTGCTAGAGGGGAGGACAGCAAAAACATTCAGTACTTC.